This T cell receptor (beta chain) was sequenced during a study of beta chain features in type 1 diabetes. General study points: When Type 1 diabetes patients were examined, their TCRB CDR3s proved moderately but significantly shorter in all four CD4+ subsets. Cells expressing TCR highly could be over-represented by cDNA sequencing.

The entirety of the isolated RNA underwent reverse transcription, so expressed TCRB transcripts were sequenced. Sequencing used immunoSEQ multiplex PCR; TCRdb keeps in-frame clones, though not all of them. Here the sample spans around 170,000 clones, 8.5% to 10% being singletons. For this clone: Its specificity is not known.

Only one heparinised blood draw was taken per donor, and its volume averaged approximately 0.11 L. CD4+ cells of the naive, central memory, regulatory and stem cell-like memory types were sorted via CD45RO/CCR7/CD25/CD127/CD95/CD27. Each sorted fraction was over 95% pure. The CDR3 totals 14 residues. Germline V lookup: CDR1 SGHNT, CDR2 YENEEA. The V end lost 0 bases, the J end lost 6 bases, and 8 bases lay between the germline ends. This receptor was obtained from a woman aged 25 to 39 with type 1 diabetes. The chain has TRBV11-3 and TRBJ2-2; D is unclear. The sample comprised central memory CD4+ T cells from blood. The CDR3: CASSLDLGSGELFF. The CDR3 region has the DNA TGTGCCAGCAGCTTAGATCTTGGCTCCGGGGAGCTGTTTTTT.